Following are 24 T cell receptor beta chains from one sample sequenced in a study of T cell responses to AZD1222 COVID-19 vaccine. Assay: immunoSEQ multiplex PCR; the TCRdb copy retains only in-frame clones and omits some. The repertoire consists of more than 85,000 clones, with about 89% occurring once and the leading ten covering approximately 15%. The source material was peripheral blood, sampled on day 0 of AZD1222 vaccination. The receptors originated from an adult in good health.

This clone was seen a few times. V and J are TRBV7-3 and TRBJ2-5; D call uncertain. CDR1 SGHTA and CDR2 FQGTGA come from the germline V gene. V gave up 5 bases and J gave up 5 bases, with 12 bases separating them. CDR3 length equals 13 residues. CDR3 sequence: CASSISGRETQYF. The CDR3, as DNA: TGTGCCAGCAGCATCTCGGGCAGGGAGACCCAGTACTTC.

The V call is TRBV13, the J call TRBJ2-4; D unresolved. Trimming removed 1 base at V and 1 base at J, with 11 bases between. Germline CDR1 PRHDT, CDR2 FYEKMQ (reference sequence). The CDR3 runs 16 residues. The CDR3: CASSLVGEMAKNIQYF. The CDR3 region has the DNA TGTGCCAGCAGCTTAGTTGGGGAAATGGCCAAAAACATTCAGTACTTC.

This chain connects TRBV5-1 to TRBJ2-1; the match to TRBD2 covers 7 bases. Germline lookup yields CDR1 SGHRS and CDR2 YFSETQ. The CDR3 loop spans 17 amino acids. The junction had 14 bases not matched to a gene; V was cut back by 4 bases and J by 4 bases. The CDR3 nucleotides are TGCGCCAGCAGCCCCGGGACTACTCCCACTTCTTACAATGAGCAGTTCTTC. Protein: CASSPGTTPTSYNEQFF.

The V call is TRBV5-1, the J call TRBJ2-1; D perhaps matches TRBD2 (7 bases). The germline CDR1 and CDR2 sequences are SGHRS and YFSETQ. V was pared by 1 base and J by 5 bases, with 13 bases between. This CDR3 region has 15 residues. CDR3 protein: CASSLSPGGNNEQFF. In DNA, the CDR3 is TGCGCCAGCAGCTTGTCTCCGGGGGGCAACAATGAGCAGTTCTTC. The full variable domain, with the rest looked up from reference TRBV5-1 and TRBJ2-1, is KAGVTQTPRYLIKTRGQQVTLSCSPISGHRSVSWYQQTPGQGLQFLFEYFSETQRNKGNFPGRFSGRQFSNSRSEMNVSTLELGDSALYLCASSLSPGGNNEQFFGPGTRLTVL.

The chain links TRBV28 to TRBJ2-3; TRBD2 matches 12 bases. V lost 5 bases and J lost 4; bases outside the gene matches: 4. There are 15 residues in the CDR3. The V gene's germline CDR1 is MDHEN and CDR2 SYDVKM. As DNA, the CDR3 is TGTGCCAGCAGTGAGACTAGCGGGAGTTCAGATACGCAGTATTTT. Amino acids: CASSETSGSSDTQYF.

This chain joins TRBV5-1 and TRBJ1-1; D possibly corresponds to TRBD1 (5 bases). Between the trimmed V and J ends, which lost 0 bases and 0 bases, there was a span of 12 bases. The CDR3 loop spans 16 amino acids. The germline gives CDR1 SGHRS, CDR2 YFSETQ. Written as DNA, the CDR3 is TGCGCCAGCAGCTTGGAAGGGGTCAACATGAACACTGAAGCTTTCTTT. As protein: CASSLEGVNMNTEAFF. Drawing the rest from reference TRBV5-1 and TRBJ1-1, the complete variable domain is KAGVTQTPRYLIKTRGQQVTLSCSPISGHRSVSWYQQTPGQGLQFLFEYFSETQRNKGNFPGRFSGRQFSNSRSEMNVSTLELGDSALYLCASSLEGVNMNTEAFFGQGTRLTVV.

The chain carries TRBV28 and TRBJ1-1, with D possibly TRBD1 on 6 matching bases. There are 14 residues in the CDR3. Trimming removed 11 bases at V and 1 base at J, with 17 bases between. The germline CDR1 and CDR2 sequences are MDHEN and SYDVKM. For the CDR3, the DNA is TGTGCCTTATCTGAGGGGGGGCGGAACACTGAAGCTTTCTTT. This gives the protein CALSEGGRNTEAFF. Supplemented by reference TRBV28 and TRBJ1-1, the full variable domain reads DVKVTQSSRYLVKRTGEKVFLECVQDMDHENMFWYRQDPGLGLRLIYFSYDVKMKEKGDIPEGYSVSREKKERFSLILESASTNQTSMYLCALSEGGRNTEAFFGQGTRLTVV.

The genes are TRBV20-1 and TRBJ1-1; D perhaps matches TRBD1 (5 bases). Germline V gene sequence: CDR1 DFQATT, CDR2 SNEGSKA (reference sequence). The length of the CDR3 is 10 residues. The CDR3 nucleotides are TGCAGCCGGGGGGGCACTGAAGCTTTCTTT. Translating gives CSRGGTEAFF.

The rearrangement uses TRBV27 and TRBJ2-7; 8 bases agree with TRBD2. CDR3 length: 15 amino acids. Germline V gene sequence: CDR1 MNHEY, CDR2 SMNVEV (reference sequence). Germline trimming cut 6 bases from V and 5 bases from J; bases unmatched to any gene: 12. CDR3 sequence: CASRTLGTSPHEQYF. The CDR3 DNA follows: TGTGCCAGCAGGACTTTGGGGACTAGTCCCCACGAGCAGTACTTC.

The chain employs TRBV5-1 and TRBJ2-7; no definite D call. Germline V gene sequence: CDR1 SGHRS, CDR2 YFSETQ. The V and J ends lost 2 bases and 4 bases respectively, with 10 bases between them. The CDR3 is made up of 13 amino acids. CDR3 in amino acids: CASSFGIAYEQYF. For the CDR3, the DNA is TGCGCCAGCAGCTTCGGTATAGCTTACGAGCAGTACTTC.

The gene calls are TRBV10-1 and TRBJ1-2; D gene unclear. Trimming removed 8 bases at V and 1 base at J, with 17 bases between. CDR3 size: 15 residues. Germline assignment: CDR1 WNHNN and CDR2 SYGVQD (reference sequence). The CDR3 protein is CASVRYGRINYGYTF. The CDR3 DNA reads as TGCGCCAGCGTGAGATACGGGAGAATTAACTATGGCTACACCTTC.

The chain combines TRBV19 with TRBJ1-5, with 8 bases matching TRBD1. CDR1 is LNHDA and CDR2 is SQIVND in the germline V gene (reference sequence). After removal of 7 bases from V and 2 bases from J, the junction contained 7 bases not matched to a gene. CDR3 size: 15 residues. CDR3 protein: CASTLGQGRNQPQHF. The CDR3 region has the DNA TGTGCCAGTACCCTCGGACAGGGACGCAATCAGCCCCAGCATTTT.

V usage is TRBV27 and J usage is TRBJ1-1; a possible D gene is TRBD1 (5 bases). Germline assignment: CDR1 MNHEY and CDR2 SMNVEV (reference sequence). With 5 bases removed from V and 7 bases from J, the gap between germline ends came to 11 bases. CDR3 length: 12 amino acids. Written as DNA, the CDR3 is TGTGCCAGCAGTCATCAGGGTCGTGAAGCTTTCTTT. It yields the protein CASSHQGREAFF.

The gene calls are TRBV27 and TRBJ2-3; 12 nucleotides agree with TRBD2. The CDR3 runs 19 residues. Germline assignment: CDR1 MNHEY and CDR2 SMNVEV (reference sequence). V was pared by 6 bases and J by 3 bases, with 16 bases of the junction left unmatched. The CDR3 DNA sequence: TGTGCCAGCAGAAACCTTCCCAGATCGACTAGCGGGAGTACAGATACGCAGTATTTT. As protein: CASRNLPRSTSGSTDTQYF.

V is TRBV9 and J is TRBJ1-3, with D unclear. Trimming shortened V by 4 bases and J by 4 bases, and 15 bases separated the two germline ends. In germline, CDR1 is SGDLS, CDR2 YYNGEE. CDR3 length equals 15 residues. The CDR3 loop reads CASSPARAGGNTIYF. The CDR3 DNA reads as TGTGCCAGCAGCCCGGCGCGGGCGGGGGGAAACACCATATATTTT.

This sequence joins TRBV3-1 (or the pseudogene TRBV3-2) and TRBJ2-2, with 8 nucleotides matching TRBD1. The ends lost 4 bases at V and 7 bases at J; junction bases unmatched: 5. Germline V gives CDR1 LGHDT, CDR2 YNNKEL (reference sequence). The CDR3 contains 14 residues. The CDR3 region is CASSRQGLGGELFF. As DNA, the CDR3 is TGTGCCAGCAGCCGACAGGGGCTCGGCGGGGAGCTGTTTTTT.

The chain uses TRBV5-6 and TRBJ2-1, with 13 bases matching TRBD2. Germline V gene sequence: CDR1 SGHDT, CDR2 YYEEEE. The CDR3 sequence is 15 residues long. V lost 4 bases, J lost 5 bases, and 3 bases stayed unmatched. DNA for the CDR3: TGTGCCAGCAGCCAGGGACTAGCGGGGCACAATGAGCAGTTCTTC. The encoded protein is CASSQGLAGHNEQFF.

In DNA form, the CDR3 reads TGTGCCAGCAGCTTAGCCGGGACAGGGCCCACTGAAGCTTTCTTT. Protein sequence: CASSLAGTGPTEAFF. The chain links TRBV7-8 to TRBJ1-1; the match to TRBD1 covers 9 bases. V was clipped by 0 bases and J by 4 bases; unmatched bases: 3. The CDR3 is 15 amino acids. Germline CDR1 reads SGHVS; CDR2 reads FQNEAQ.

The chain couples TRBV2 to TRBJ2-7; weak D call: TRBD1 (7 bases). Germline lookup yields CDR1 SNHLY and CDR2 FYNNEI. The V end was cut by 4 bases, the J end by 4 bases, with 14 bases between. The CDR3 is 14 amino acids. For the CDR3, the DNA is TGTGCCAGCAGTGTTAACAGGGGAGGATACGAGCAGTACTTC. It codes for CASSVNRGGYEQYF.

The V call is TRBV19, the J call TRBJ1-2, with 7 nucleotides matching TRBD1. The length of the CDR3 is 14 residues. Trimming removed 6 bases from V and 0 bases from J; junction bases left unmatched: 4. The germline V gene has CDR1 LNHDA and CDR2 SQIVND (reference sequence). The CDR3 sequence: CASSMGQSNYGYTF. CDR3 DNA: TGTGCCAGTAGCATGGGACAGTCTAACTATGGCTACACCTTC.

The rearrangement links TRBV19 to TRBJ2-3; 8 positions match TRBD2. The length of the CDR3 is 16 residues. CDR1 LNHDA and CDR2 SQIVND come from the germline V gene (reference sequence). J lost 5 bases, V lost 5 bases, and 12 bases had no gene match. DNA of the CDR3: TGTGCCAGTAGTCCCCTAGCGGGCCTGGCGGGAGATACGCAGTATTTT. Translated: CASSPLAGLAGDTQYF.

The CDR3 loop is CASSLGAMSYEQYF. For the CDR3, the DNA is TGTGCCAGCAGTCTAGGAGCTATGTCCTACGAGCAGTACTTC. The J gene is TRBJ2-7, the V gene TRBV27; no definite D call. The CDR3 is 14 amino acids. V was shortened by 5 bases and J by 1 base, with 12 bases between the two germline ends. Germline assignment: CDR1 MNHEY and CDR2 SMNVEV (reference sequence).

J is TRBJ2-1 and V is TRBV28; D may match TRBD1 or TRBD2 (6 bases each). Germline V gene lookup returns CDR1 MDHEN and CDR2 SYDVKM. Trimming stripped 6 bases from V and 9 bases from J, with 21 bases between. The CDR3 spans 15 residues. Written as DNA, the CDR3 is TGTGCCAGCAGGGGGACTGACGGTCTGGGGGCTGAGCAGTTCTTC. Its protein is CASRGTDGLGAEQFF.

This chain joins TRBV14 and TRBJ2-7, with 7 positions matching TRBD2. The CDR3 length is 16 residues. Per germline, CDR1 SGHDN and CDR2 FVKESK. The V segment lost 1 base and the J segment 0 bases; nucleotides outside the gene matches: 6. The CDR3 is CASSQVAAGASYEQYF. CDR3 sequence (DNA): TGTGCCAGCAGCCAAGTAGCTGCGGGAGCCTCCTACGAGCAGTACTTC.